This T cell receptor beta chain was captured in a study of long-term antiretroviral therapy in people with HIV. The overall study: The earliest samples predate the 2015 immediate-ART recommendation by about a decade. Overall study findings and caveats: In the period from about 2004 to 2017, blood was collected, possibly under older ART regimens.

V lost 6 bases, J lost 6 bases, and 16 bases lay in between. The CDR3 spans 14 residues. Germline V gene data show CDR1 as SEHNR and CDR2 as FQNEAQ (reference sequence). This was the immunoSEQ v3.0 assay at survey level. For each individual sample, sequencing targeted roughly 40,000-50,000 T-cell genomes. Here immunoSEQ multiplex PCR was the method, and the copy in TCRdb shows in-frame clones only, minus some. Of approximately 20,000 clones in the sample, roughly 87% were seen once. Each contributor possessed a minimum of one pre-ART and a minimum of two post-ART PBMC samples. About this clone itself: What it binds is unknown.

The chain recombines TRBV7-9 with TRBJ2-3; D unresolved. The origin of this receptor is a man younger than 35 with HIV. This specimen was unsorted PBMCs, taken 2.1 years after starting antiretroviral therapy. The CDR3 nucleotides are TGTGCCAGCAGGTCCCATGCTTTATCCGATACGCAGTATTTT. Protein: CASRSHALSDTQYF.